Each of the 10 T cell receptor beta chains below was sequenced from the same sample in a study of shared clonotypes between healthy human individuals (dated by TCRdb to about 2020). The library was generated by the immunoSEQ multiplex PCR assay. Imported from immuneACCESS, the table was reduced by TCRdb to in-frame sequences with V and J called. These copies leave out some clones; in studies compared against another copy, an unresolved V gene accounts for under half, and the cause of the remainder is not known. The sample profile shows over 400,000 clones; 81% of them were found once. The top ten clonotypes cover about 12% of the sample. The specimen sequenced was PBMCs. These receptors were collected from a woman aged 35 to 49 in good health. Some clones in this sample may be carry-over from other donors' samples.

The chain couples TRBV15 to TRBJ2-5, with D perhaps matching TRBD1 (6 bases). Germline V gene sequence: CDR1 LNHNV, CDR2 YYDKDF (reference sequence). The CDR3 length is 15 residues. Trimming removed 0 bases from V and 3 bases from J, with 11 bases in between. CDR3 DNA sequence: TGTGCCACCAGCAGAGATAGGGACACGAAAGAGACCCAGTACTTC. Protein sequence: CATSRDRDTKETQYF.

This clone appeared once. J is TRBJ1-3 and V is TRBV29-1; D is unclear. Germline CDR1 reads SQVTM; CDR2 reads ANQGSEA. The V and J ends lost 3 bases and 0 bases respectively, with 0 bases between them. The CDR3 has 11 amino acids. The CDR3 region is CSVDSGNTIYF. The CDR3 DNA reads TGCAGCGTTGACTCTGGAAACACCATATATTTT. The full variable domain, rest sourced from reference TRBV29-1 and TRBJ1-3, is SAVISQKPSRDICQRGTSLTIQCQVDSQVTMMFWYRQQPGQSLTLIATANQGSEATYESGFVIDKFPISRPNLTFSTLTVSNMSPEDSSIYLCSVDSGNTIYFGEGSWLTVV.

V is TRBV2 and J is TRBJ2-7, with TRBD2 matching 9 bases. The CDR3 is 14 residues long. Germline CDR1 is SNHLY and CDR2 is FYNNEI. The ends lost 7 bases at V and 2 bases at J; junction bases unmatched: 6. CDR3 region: CASTGLAKPYEQYF. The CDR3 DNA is TGTGCCAGCACTGGACTAGCGAAGCCCTACGAGCAGTACTTC.

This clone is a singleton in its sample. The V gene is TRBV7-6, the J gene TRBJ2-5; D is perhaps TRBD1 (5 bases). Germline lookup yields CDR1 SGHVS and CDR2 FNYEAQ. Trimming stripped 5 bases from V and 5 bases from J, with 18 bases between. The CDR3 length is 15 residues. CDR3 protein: CASSPQGARRETQYF. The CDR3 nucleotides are TGTGCCAGCAGCCCCCAAGGGGCCCGCCGGGAGACCCAGTACTTC.

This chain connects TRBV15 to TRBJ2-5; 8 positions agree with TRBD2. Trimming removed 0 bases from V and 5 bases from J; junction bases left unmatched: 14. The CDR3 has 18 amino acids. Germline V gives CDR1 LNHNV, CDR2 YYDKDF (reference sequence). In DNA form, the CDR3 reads TGTGCCACCAGCAGAGATCGAAGAGGTAGCGGGACCGCGGAGACCCAGTACTTC. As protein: CATSRDRRGSGTAETQYF.

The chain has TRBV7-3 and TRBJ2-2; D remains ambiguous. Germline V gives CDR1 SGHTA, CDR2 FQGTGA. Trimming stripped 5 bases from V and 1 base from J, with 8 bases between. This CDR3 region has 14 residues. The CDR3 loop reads CASSPPRNTGELFF. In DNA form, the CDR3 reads TGTGCCAGCAGCCCCCCTAGGAACACCGGGGAGCTGTTTTTT.

CDR3 loop: CAWSRQLDEAFF. In DNA, the CDR3 is TGTGCCTGGAGTCGGCAGTTGGATGAAGCTTTCTTT. The genes are TRBV30 and TRBJ1-1; the D is unclear. CDR3 length: 12 residues. The V gene lost 2 bases and the J gene lost 7 bases, with 11 bases spanning the gap. Looked up from germline, CDR1 is GTSNPN and CDR2 is SVGIG (reference sequence).

The CDR3 coding sequence is TGTGCCAGCAGCTTAGGGGCCGGGACTCCCCAAGAGACCCAGTACTTC. Its protein product is CASSLGAGTPQETQYF. The rearrangement links TRBV11-1 to TRBJ2-5; tentatively, D is TRBD2 (6 bases). Trimming cost V 1 base and J 1 base, with 13 bases left between them. Germline V gene data show CDR1 as SGHAT and CDR2 as FQDESV (reference sequence). There are 16 residues in the CDR3.

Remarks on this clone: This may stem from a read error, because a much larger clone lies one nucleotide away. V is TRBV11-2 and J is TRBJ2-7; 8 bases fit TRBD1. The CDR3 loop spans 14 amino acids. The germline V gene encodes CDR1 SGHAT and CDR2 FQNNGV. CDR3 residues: CAGSSQQGVYEQYF. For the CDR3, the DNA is TGTGCCGGCAGCTCACAACAGGGGGTCTACGAGCAGTACTTC.

CDR3 residues: CASSTSGQTGTEQYF. DNA of the CDR3: TGTGCCAGCAGTACCTCGGGCCAGACAGGAACCGAGCAGTACTTC. This chain links TRBV2 with TRBJ2-7, with D maybe TRBD1 (6 bases). CDR3 length: 15 residues. Germline V gene sequence: CDR1 SNHLY, CDR2 FYNNEI. The ends were cut back, 5 bases at V and 6 bases at J, with 20 bases in the middle.